A selection of T cell receptor beta chains follows, all from one sample in a study of shared clonotypes between healthy human individuals. The protocol was immunoSEQ multiplex PCR, while the TCRdb copy is restricted to in-frame clones and leaves out a portion. This table holds about 1.9 million clones, 93% found once. Sequencing was performed on naive CD8+ T cells from PBMCs. These receptors originate from a man between 18 and 35 years old in good health. Some clones in this sample may be carry-over from other donors' samples. Both conserved end residues are part of each CDR3. Each record gives: J gene, D gene, clone size, V gene, CDR3 protein, CDR3 DNA. D genes are given only for firm matches. Size is stated for part of the rows, as once, few or many counts, or as a class when the clone is expanded.

>TRBJ1-1|.|.|TRBV4-1
CASSQATDRNTEAFF
TGCGCCAGCAGCCAAGCTACGGACCGGAACACTGAAGCTTTCTTT
>TRBJ1-3|TRBD1|.|TRBV6-6
CASSTGGVIGNTIYF
TGTGCCAGCAGTACAGGGGGCGTCATAGGAAACACCATATATTTT
>TRBJ1-6|TRBD1|once|TRBV6-1
CASSDRSGQGAKSPLHF
TGTGCCAGCAGTGACCGCTCCGGACAGGGGGCGAAGTCACCCCTCCACTTT
>TRBJ2-1|TRBD2|.|TRBV9
CASSPLPSGRFKDNEQFF
TGTGCCAGCAGCCCGCTCCCTAGCGGGAGATTTAAAGACAATGAGCAGTTCTTC
>TRBJ2-3|TRBD2|.|TRBV5-1
CASSLVGAGGGADTQYF
TGCGCCAGCAGCTTGGTAGGAGCGGGAGGGGGAGCAGATACGCAGTATTTT
>TRBJ2-5|.|.|TRBV4-1
CASSLTAQETQYF
TGCGCCAGCAGCCTGACAGCCCAAGAGACCCAGTACTTC
>TRBJ2-7|TRBD1|.|TRBV27
CASSLRDRHYEQYF
TGTGCCAGCAGTTTAAGGGACAGACACTACGAGCAGTACTTC
>TRBJ2-1|TRBD2|once|TRBV19
CASSIADSGKDEQFF
TGTGCCAGTAGTATAGCGGATAGCGGGAAGGATGAGCAGTTCTTC
>TRBJ2-5|TRBD2|.|TRBV5-4
CASSWTSGSPFQETQYF
TGTGCCAGCAGCTGGACTAGCGGGAGTCCCTTCCAAGAGACCCAGTACTTC
>TRBJ2-7|.|.|TRBV2
CASSVVGSYEQYF
TGTGCCAGCAGTGTAGTAGGGTCCTACGAGCAGTACTTC
>TRBJ1-2|.|.|TRBV29-1
CSVESAWQLNYGYTF
TGCAGCGTTGAATCGGCGTGGCAGCTTAACTATGGCTACACCTTC
>TRBJ2-1|TRBD2|.|TRBV7-8
CASSLGSSGSWHEQFF
TGTGCCAGCAGCTTAGGGTCTAGCGGGAGCTGGCATGAGCAGTTCTTC
>TRBJ1-4|.|.|TRBV5-4
CASSLAARGNEKLFF
TGTGCCAGCAGCTTGGCGGCTCGGGGAAATGAAAAACTGTTTTTT
>TRBJ2-2|TRBD1|once|TRBV5-6
CASGQGGNTGELFF
TGTGCCAGCGGACAGGGAGGGAACACCGGGGAGCTGTTTTTT
>TRBJ2-3|.|.|TRBV7-9
CASTLLSDGELSTDTQYF
TGTGCCAGCACCTTACTGTCCGACGGAGAACTCAGCACAGATACGCAGTATTTT
>TRBJ1-4|TRBD1|.|TRBV5-1
CASSPGPGTGIGNEKLFF
TGCGCCAGCAGCCCCGGTCCCGGGACAGGGATCGGTAATGAAAAACTGTTTTTT
>TRBJ2-3|TRBD2|.|TRBV7-9
CASSLGPGLAGITDTQYF
TGTGCCAGCAGCTTAGGCCCGGGACTAGCGGGGATCACAGATACGCAGTATTTT
>TRBJ1-3|.|.|TRBV7-3
CASSLIGPGENSGNTIYF
TGTGCCAGCAGCTTAATTGGCCCGGGGGAGAACTCTGGAAACACCATATATTTT
>TRBJ1-1|.|few|TRBV28
CASSLLAVTEAFF
TGTGCCAGCAGTTTATTGGCGGTTACTGAAGCTTTCTTT
>TRBJ1-5|.|.|TRBV9
CASSVGWDAQPQHF
TGTGCCAGCAGCGTGGGATGGGACGCACAGCCCCAGCATTTT
>TRBJ2-1|TRBD2|.|TRBV29-1
CSVEGLAGSPSSYNEQFF
TGCAGCGTTGAAGGACTAGCGGGTTCCCCTAGCTCCTACAATGAGCAGTTCTTC
>TRBJ2-2|.|.|TRBV9
CASSVRGGGSAGELFF
TGTGCCAGCAGCGTAAGAGGAGGGGGGTCTGCCGGGGAGCTGTTTTTT
>TRBJ2-3|TRBD2|.|TRBV27
CASRRLAGLSTDTQYF
TGTGCCAGCAGACGACTAGCGGGCCTCAGCACAGATACGCAGTATTTT
>TRBJ2-3|TRBD2|.|TRBV27
CASSLRLAVSTDTQYF
TGTGCCAGCAGTCTCAGACTAGCGGTGAGCACAGATACGCAGTATTTT
>TRBJ1-4|TRBD1|.|TRBV27
CASSVTDRVGEKLFF
TGTGCCAGCAGTGTTACCGACAGGGTCGGTGAAAAACTGTTTTTT
>TRBJ1-1|.|.|TRBV9
CASSVWEGTEAFF
TGTGCCAGCAGCGTGTGGGAGGGCACTGAAGCTTTCTTT
>TRBJ2-7|.|.|TRBV7-6
CASSSGGSVYYEQYF
TGTGCCAGCAGCTCCGGTGGGTCCGTCTACTACGAGCAGTACTTC
>TRBJ2-7|.|.|TRBV28
CASSSHRVRNEQYF
TGTGCCAGCAGTTCCCACAGGGTTCGGAACGAGCAGTACTTC
>TRBJ2-7|.|once|TRBV7-8
CASSPTLTVEQYF
TGTGCCAGCAGCCCGACGTTAACGGTCGAGCAGTACTTC
>TRBJ2-1|.|.|TRBV6-1
CASSEGRASLDEQFF
TGTGCCAGCAGTGAAGGGAGGGCCTCATTGGATGAGCAGTTCTTC
>TRBJ1-1|TRBD1|.|TRBV11-2
CASSLTTGVNTEAFF
TGTGCCAGCAGCCTAACGACAGGGGTGAACACTGAAGCTTTCTTT
>TRBJ2-2|.|.|TRBV7-3
CASTPGGSGELFF
TGTGCCAGCACCCCGGGGGGCTCCGGGGAGCTGTTTTTT
>TRBJ2-7|.|.|TRBV27
CASHPRAVASYEQYF
TGTGCCAGCCACCCCCGGGCAGTTGCTTCCTACGAGCAGTACTTC
>TRBJ2-7|TRBD2|.|TRBV5-1
CASSGSGRRYEQYF
TGCGCCAGCAGCGGGAGCGGGAGGAGGTACGAGCAGTACTTC
>TRBJ1-1|.|.|TRBV5-4
CASSRDRMNTEAFF
TGTGCCAGCAGCCGCGATAGAATGAACACTGAAGCTTTCTTT
>TRBJ2-5|.|.|TRBV27
CASSLGGTLLTQYF
TGTGCCAGCAGCCTAGGCGGGACTCTTTTGACCCAGTACTTC
>TRBJ1-5|.|.|TRBV2
CASSAPIGNQPQHF
TGTGCCAGCAGTGCCCCAATTGGCAATCAGCCCCAGCATTTT
>TRBJ1-2|.|.|TRBV14
CASSLTRGGHQRGGYTF
TGTGCCAGCAGCCTGACTCGTGGGGGACACCAACGGGGAGGCTACACCTTC
>TRBJ1-2|TRBD1|.|TRBV27
CASSPRQGTNYGYTF
TGTGCCAGCAGCCCAAGACAGGGGACGAACTATGGCTACACCTTC
>TRBJ1-1|TRBD1|.|TRBV9
CASSGQGPNTEAFF
TGTGCCAGCAGCGGACAGGGGCCGAACACTGAAGCTTTCTTT
>TRBJ2-7|TRBD1|.|TRBV29-1
CSAQGVFYEQYF
TGCAGCGCGCAGGGGGTTTTCTACGAGCAGTACTTC
>TRBJ2-7|.|once|TRBV27
CASSFQSGAYEQYF
TGTGCCAGCAGTTTTCAGTCAGGGGCCTACGAGCAGTACTTC